These T cell receptor beta chains were read from a single sample in a study of OX40 agonist ivuxolimab in advanced cancers. Produced via immunoSEQ multiplex PCR; TCRdb's table is partial and in-frame only. The sample shows approximately 79,000 clones, over 75% of them seen only once. Sequences were derived from CD4+ or CD8+ T cells sorted from blood, sampled in a trial of the OX40 agonist ivuxolimab. The receptor set was obtained from an adult with an advanced solid tumor such as melanoma, head and neck, liver or kidney cancer. Both conserved end residues are part of each CDR3. Size values are once, few and many counts, or a class for expanded clones, and some rows have none.

v_call clone_size cdr3_length cdr3_aa
TRBV7-2 - 14 CASSPQLSTDTQYF
TRBV11-3 - 12 CASSPGAYEQYF
TRBV7-2 - 15 CASSLGPSSYNEQFF
TRBV18 - 16 CASSPSPYRAGNTIYF
TRBV6-5 - 14 CASRYPGNDREAFF
TRBV6-6 - 15 CASSSDRAKFREQYF
TRBV25-1 once 13 CASSGPGIAGYTF
TRBV19 - 15 CASSTKTGLVYGYTF
TRBV30 - 13 CAWGRNRADTQYF
TRBV4-2 - 15 CASSQEPFRDYEQYF
TRBV11-3 - 15 CASSLGGTTTDTQYF
TRBV19 - 13 CASTIRGTTEAFF
TRBV19 - 14 CASSMQRSKNIQYF
TRBV20-1 - 11 CSASPSGEAFF
TRBV6-1 once 11 CASRLGETQYF
TRBV19 - 14 CASSGQGGTGELFF
TRBV7-2 - 14 CASSFPGDLREQYF
TRBV2 - 14 CASSVGGTNTEAFF
TRBV7-3 - 14 CASSRTSDKNIQYF
TRBV9 - 15 CASSPTRGRGYGYTF
TRBV19 - 15 CASSLAGPSTDTQYF
TRBV9 - 15 CASSHPDRRTYGYTF
TRBV11-3 - 13 CASSPHRKGTQYF
TRBV7-3 - 16 CASSPIWGGHYNEQFF
TRBV6-1 - 14 CASSGDLYNSPLHF
TRBV2 - 15 CASSLQGHGGNTIYF
TRBV9 few 15 CASSVGDNPWSPLHF
TRBV15 - 16 CATSREQGGSNYGYTF
TRBV11-2 - 14 CASSLMTVSEGYTF
TRBV4-2 - 14 CASSQGASSYEQYF
TRBV19 - 16 CATLGPPPSSYNEQFF
TRBV5-1 few 13 CASSFSVDNEQFF
TRBV7-6 - 16 CASSLEASSSSDTQYF
TRBV5-4 - 13 CASSLNGAGELFF
TRBV11-2 - 16 CASSLIRGSSSDTQYF
TRBV5-4 - 16 CASSQWTGGSGNTIYF
TRBV7-3 once 17 CASSLTGQGVGTDTQYF